One sample yielded the 3 T cell receptor beta chains listed below, sequenced in a study of T cells in Graves' hyperthyroidism and ophthalmopathy. Amplified regions were TCR beta CDR3 sequences from RNA transcripts. Carried out on the TCR CDR3, a first-round RT-PCR used the HTBI primer set. TCRdb recomputed calls from the multiplex PCR reads with MiXCR, one row per CDR3 protein. The table has 600,000 to 800,000 distinct CDR3 sequences, approximately 40% seen once. Source material: blood. The receptors derive from a middle-aged woman with Graves' hyperthyroidism.

The sample holds a few counts of this clonotype. The V call is TRBV7-8, the J call TRBJ2-7; D might be TRBD2 (7 bases). The V end lost 6 bases, the J end lost 6 bases, and 15 bases lay between the germline ends. CDR3 length: 13 residues. Germline lookup yields CDR1 SGHVS and CDR2 FQNEAQ. The CDR3 bases are TGTGCCAGCAGGGAAAAAGGGGGGGCCGAGCAGTACTTC. Its protein product is CASREKGGAEQYF.

There are many counts of this clonotype. This chain links TRBV7-2 with TRBJ2-2; unclear D gene. The V gene lost 5 bases and the J gene lost 0 bases, with 13 bases spanning the gap. Germline loops: CDR1 SGHTA, CDR2 FQGNSA. CDR3 length equals 16 residues. For the CDR3, the DNA is TGTGCCAGCAGCCAGAGTGTCAGATCGAACACCGGGGAGCTGTTTTTT. Encoded protein: CASSQSVRSNTGELFF. The full variable domain, completed using reference TRBV7-2 and TRBJ2-2, is GAGVSQSPSNKVTEKGKDVELRCDPISGHTALYWYRQSLGQGLEFLIYFQGNSAPDKSGLPSDRFSAERTGGSVSTLTIQRTQQEDSAVYLCASSQSVRSNTGELFFGEGSRLTVL.

This clonotype was seen many times. The CDR3, as DNA: TGTGCCAGCAGCTCCCCAGGTCAAGAGACCCAGTACTTC. This translates into CASSSPGQETQYF. This sequence joins TRBV11-2 and TRBJ2-5; D is undetermined. V was clipped by 4 bases and J by 2 bases, with 8 bases between them. This CDR3 has 13 amino acids. The germline V gene has CDR1 SGHAT and CDR2 FQNNGV.